This TCR beta chain was identified in a study of cytomegalovirus exposure and HLA in healthy donors. The V end was cut by 3 bases, the J end by 6 bases, with 8 bases between. The CDR3 has 13 residues. Germline V gene lookup returns CDR1 MGHDK and CDR2 SYGVNS. PCR used 60 Vbeta primers and 13 Jbeta primers. This table comes from immunoSEQ multiplex PCR, and its TCRdb copy is limited to in-frame clones, with some not included. The sample yields 100,000 to 150,000 clones, roughly four fifths seen once. The sample was PBMCs. The sequence was collected from a woman aged 45 to 65 in good health and CMV-seropositive. This rearrangement joins TRBV25-1 to TRBJ2-2, with unresolved D. The CDR3 DNA reads as TGTGCCAGCAGTGAGCGCTGGTCCGGGGAGCTGTTTTTT. Translated, it gives CASSERWSGELFF.